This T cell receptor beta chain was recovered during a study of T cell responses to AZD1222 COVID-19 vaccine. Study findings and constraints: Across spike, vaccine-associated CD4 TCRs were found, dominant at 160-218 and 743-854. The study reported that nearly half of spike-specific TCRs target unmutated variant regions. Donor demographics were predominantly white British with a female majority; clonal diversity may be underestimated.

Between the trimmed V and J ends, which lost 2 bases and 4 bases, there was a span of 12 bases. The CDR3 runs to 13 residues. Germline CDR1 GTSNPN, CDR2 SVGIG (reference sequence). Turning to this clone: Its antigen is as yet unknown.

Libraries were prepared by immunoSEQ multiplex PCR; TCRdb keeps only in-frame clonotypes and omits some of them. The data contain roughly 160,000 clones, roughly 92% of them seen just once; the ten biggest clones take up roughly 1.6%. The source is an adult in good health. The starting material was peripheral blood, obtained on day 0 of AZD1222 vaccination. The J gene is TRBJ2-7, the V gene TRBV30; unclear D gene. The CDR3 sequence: CAWSTTVVYEQYF. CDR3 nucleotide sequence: TGTGCCTGGAGTACGACCGTGGTTTACGAGCAGTACTTC.